The sequence of this TCR beta chain was determined in a study of cytomegalovirus exposure and HLA in healthy donors. General study points: Listed as cytomegalovirus-associated were 150 to 200 TCR beta chains.

As regards this clone: What it recognizes is unknown.

Healthy people donating bone marrow made up the donors. PCR primers comprised 60 Vbeta and 13 Jbeta primers. The protocol was immunoSEQ multiplex PCR, while the TCRdb copy is restricted to in-frame clones and leaves out a portion. Here the sample spans approximately 150,000 clones, approximately 80% being singletons. This TCR was sampled from a man between 25 and 39 years old in good health and CMV-seropositive. Sequenced: PBMCs.

The CDR3 DNA reads TGTGCCAGCAGGTTGGGGGGGACGGGCACTGAAGCTTTCTTT. The encoded protein is CASRLGGTGTEAFF. The chain uses TRBV28 and TRBJ1-1; D may be TRBD1 (5 bases). Germline V lookup: CDR1 MDHEN, CDR2 SYDVKM. This CDR3 region has 14 residues. The germline V and J ends were trimmed by 6 bases and 4 bases, with 15 bases remaining between them.